Listed below are T cell receptor beta chains from one sample, sequenced in a study of blood T cell repertoires in COVID-19. The repertoire was sequenced with immunoSEQ multiplex PCR; TCRdb's copy has only in-frame clones and lacks some. This table has about 170,000 clones, over 80% appearing once. The sample taken for sequencing was peripheral blood. The receptor set was obtained from a woman older than 75 with COVID-19, enrolled during active disease. The CDR3 runs from the conserved cysteine through the conserved F or W. Fields, in order: V gene, J gene, clone size, CDR3 length, D gene, CDR3 DNA, CDR3 protein. The D gene is left open where the match is weak. Not all rows give a size; the values are once, few, many and, for expanded clones, a class.

TRBV3-1/TRBV3-2	TRBJ2-2	.	15	TRBD2	TGTGCCAGCAGCCCCGGGGGGGCCTACACCGGGGAGCTGTTTTTT	CASSPGGAYTGELFF
TRBV3-1/TRBV3-2	TRBJ2-1	.	15	.	TGTGCCAGCAGCTTCCACTCCGGGGGCTACAATGAGCAGTTCTTC	CASSFHSGGYNEQFF
TRBV5-5	TRBJ1-1	.	16	.	TGTGCCAGCAGTTGGTCTGCGTTCGACACGTACACTGAAGCTTTCTTT	CASSWSAFDTYTEAFF
TRBV6-2/TRBV6-3	TRBJ1-2	.	13	.	TGTGCCAGCAGTTACTCACGAGTCTATGGCTACACCTTC	CASSYSRVYGYTF
TRBV6-1	TRBJ2-7	.	14	TRBD2	TGTGCCAGCAGTGAACCGGGACTACTCTACGAGCAGTACTTC	CASSEPGLLYEQYF
TRBV19	TRBJ1-1	once	13	.	TGTGCCAGTAGCGACACAGTGAACACTGAAGCTTTCTTT	CASSDTVNTEAFF
TRBV9	TRBJ2-3	.	13	.	TGTGCCAGCGGCAGGGATGTCACAGATACGCAGTATTTT	CASGRDVTDTQYF
TRBV5-1	TRBJ2-5	once	13	.	TGCGCCAGCAGCTTGTCTCCCCAAGAGACCCAGTACTTC	CASSLSPQETQYF
TRBV3-1/TRBV3-2	TRBJ1-4	.	15	TRBD1	TGTGCCAGCAGCCTCCGGGACAGGGGTAATGAAAAACTGTTTTTT	CASSLRDRGNEKLFF
TRBV5-1	TRBJ2-7	.	14	.	TGCGCCAGCAGCCTAATTAGCGGCACCTACGAGCAGTACTTC	CASSLISGTYEQYF
TRBV6-6	TRBJ1-5	.	14	.	TGTGCCAGCAGTCCCGGGGGGGTAAATCAGCCCCAGCATTTT	CASSPGGVNQPQHF
TRBV12-3/TRBV12-4	TRBJ1-1	few	13	.	TGTGCCAGCAGTGGGGCTATGAACACTGAAGCTTTCTTT	CASSGAMNTEAFF
TRBV5-4	TRBJ2-5	.	15	TRBD1	TGTGCCAGCAGCTCCGGGACAGGGGGCCAAGAGACCCAGTACTTC	CASSSGTGGQETQYF
TRBV7-2	TRBJ2-7	once	13	.	TGTGCCAGCAGCTTAGATGGCAGCTACGAGCAGTACTTC	CASSLDGSYEQYF
TRBV5-4	TRBJ1-2	once	12	.	TGTGCCAGCAGCTTGGTTTCCGGGAACTACACCTTC	CASSLVSGNYTF
TRBV6-2/TRBV6-3	TRBJ1-5	.	14	TRBD1	TGTGCCAGCAGTTACCGGGACAGAGATCAGCCCCAGCATTTT	CASSYRDRDQPQHF
TRBV14	TRBJ2-1	.	15	.	TGTGCCAGCAGCCAAGGAGGAGGGACTCTAAATGAGCAGTTCTTC	CASSQGGGTLNEQFF
TRBV3-1/TRBV3-2	TRBJ2-1	.	19	TRBD2	TGTGCCAGCAGCGTCCGGGGACTAGCGGGAGGGCCAGGAGGTAATGAGCAGTTCTTC	CASSVRGLAGGPGGNEQFF
TRBV7-2	TRBJ2-1	once	14	TRBD2	TGTGCCAGCAGCTTACTAACTAGCGGGGGATCGGAGTTCTTC	CASSLLTSGGSEFF
TRBV9	TRBJ2-1	.	15	.	TGTGCCAGCAGCGGAGGGACTGGCGGGTTCGATGAGCAGTTCTTC	CASSGGTGGFDEQFF
TRBV21-1	TRBJ2-5	.	17	.	TGTGCCAGCAGCAAAACCCGGACAGGGTGGCCACGGGAGACCCAGTACTTC	CASSKTRTGWPRETQYF
TRBV3-1/TRBV3-2	TRBJ1-2	.	13	TRBD1	TGTGCCAGCAGCCACCGGGACAGGCAAGGCTACACCTTC	CASSHRDRQGYTF
TRBV9	TRBJ1-2	.	14	TRBD1	TGTGCCAGCAGCGGCGGGACAGGGGCTGACGGCTACACCTTC	CASSGGTGADGYTF
TRBV5-1	TRBJ1-4	.	14	.	TGCGCCAGCAGCTTTAGCGGGTCCGGGGAAAAACTGTTTTTT	CASSFSGSGEKLFF
TRBV7-8	TRBJ1-5	.	15	.	TGTGCCAGCAGCCCAGAGACAGAGAACAATCAGCCCCAGCATTTT	CASSPETENNQPQHF
TRBV2	TRBJ2-7	once	14	.	TGTGCCACTAGGGAGCTTTATCTTAAGTACGAGCAGTACTTC	CATRELYLKYEQYF
TRBV4-2	TRBJ2-2	.	15	.	TGTGCCAGCAGCCAAGGGGGCCTGAACACCGGGGAGCTGTTTTTT	CASSQGGLNTGELFF
TRBV5-4	TRBJ2-1	.	18	TRBD2	TGTGCCAGCAGCCCCAACCCCGGGACTAGCGGGAGCGGTGGGGTGCAGTTCTTC	CASSPNPGTSGSGGVQFF
TRBV9	TRBJ2-3	.	15	.	TGTGCCAGCAGCGTAGGAACTACTAGCACAGATACGCAGTATTTT	CASSVGTTSTDTQYF
TRBV28	TRBJ1-5	.	15	TRBD1	TGTGCCAGCGCCCGGTCAGGGGGATATTTCGCTCCCCAGCATTTT	CASARSGGYFAPQHF
TRBV28	TRBJ1-1	.	15	.	TGTGCCAGCAGGCTTCCAGGGCAGGTGAACACTGAAGCTTTCTTT	CASRLPGQVNTEAFF
TRBV9	TRBJ1-6	few	15	.	TGTGCCAGCAGCGTAGGGACAGAAAATTATTCACCCCTCCACTTT	CASSVGTENYSPLHF
TRBV7-3	TRBJ2-1	.	12	.	TGTGCCACCCTATTGGGTCGGGATGAGCAGTTCTTC	CATLLGRDEQFF
TRBV7-8	TRBJ2-6	once	18	TRBD2	TGTGCCAGCAGCTTAACGAGTAGCGGGGCCGCTGGGGCCAACGTCCTGACTTTC	CASSLTSSGAAGANVLTF
TRBV6-5	TRBJ1-2	.	13	.	TGTGCCAGCACCCTTCGGACGGGAGGTGGCTACACCTTC	CASTLRTGGGYTF
TRBV29-1	TRBJ1-1	.	16	.	TGCAGCGTCGCCCCAGGAGGGGCAGGCGAGATCACTGAAGCTTTCTTT	CSVAPGGAGEITEAFF
TRBV7-9	TRBJ1-6	.	16	.	TGTGCCAGCAGCGACGGGAATTCTCCTTATAATTCACCCCTCCACTTT	CASSDGNSPYNSPLHF
TRBV20-1	TRBJ2-1	.	11	.	TGCAGTGCTATTGAGGGACATCCTCAGTTCTTC	CSAIEGHPQFF
TRBV7-3	TRBJ1-1	.	15	TRBD1	TGTGCCAGCAGCTCACAGGGGACAGAGAACACTGAAGCTTTCTTT	CASSSQGTENTEAFF
TRBV2	TRBJ2-7	.	13	TRBD1	TGTGCCACCAGCCAGACAGGGTTTTACGAGCAGTACTTC	CATSQTGFYEQYF
TRBV7-8	TRBJ2-7	once	13	.	TGTGCCAGCAGCTCGACACAGGGCTACGAGCAGTACTTC	CASSSTQGYEQYF
TRBV7-9	TRBJ2-1	.	12	.	TGTGCCAGCAGCGTGGACTCGAATGAGCAGTTCTTC	CASSVDSNEQFF